What follows are 28 T cell receptor beta chains derived from one specimen sequenced in a study of cytomegalovirus exposure and HLA in healthy donors listed by TCRdb under 2017. The library was made by the immunoSEQ multiplex PCR assay. TCRdb took over this immuneACCESS table, retaining in-frame rearrangements with V and J assigned. Such tables are incomplete; in checked studies, under half of the missing clones stem from an unresolved V gene, and the remainder is unexplained. Recorded for this sample are tens of thousands of clones; about 90% of them occurred a single time. 3.5% to 4% of the sample lies in the top ten. The sample comprised PBMCs. The receptors were sampled from a woman younger than 30 in good health and CMV-seropositive.

This chain connects TRBV10-3 to TRBJ2-3; 7 positions match TRBD2. Germline V gene sequence: CDR1 ENHRY, CDR2 SYGVKD. Germline trimming cut 11 bases from V and 5 bases from J; bases unmatched to any gene: 10. This CDR3 spans 13 amino acids. This chain's CDR3 is CAVERDNEDTQYF. Here the CDR3 DNA reads TGTGCCGTCGAGCGGGATAATGAAGATACGCAGTATTTT.

The rearrangement joins TRBV4-1 to TRBJ1-5; D ambiguous. Per the germline V gene, CDR1 is MGHRA and CDR2 is YSYEKL. The CDR3 is 15 residues long. The V end lost 4 bases, the J end lost 3 bases, and 13 bases lay between the germline ends. The CDR3 sequence: CASSLGVLPNQPQHF. The CDR3 bases are TGCGCCAGCAGCCTGGGCGTCTTACCCAATCAGCCCCAGCATTTT.

This clone is a singleton in its sample. The chain is built from TRBV19 and TRBJ1-5, with D possibly matching TRBD1 (6 bases). The V gene's germline CDR1 is LNHDA and CDR2 SQIVND (reference sequence). This CDR3 has 14 amino acids. The V and J ends lost 7 bases and 4 bases respectively, with 14 bases between them. CDR3 coding DNA: TGTGCCAGTACCCCCACCCAGGGGAATCAGCCCCAGCATTTT. Its protein is CASTPTQGNQPQHF.

The genes are TRBV10-3 and TRBJ1-1; no firm D call. This CDR3 has 13 amino acids. From germline, CDR1 is ENHRY and CDR2 SYGVKD. V gave up 6 bases and J gave up 2 bases, with 10 bases separating them. The DNA for the CDR3 is TGTGCCATCAGCCCCACAGAAAACACTGAAGCTTTCTTT. Its translation is CAISPTENTEAFF.

The V gene is TRBV30, the J gene TRBJ1-5; D remains unclear. The germline V gene encodes CDR1 GTSNPN and CDR2 SVGIG (reference sequence). The CDR3 is made up of 11 amino acids. Trimming took off 3 bases at V and 9 bases at J, with 9 bases between the two ends. The CDR3 coding sequence is TGTGCCTGGAGGCGGGGTGGGCCCCAGCATTTT. This codes for CAWRRGGPQHF.

This chain uses TRBV29-1 with TRBJ2-6; D is possibly TRBD2 (5 bases). The CDR3 contains 13 residues. With 5 bases removed from V and 3 bases from J, the gap between germline ends came to 8 bases. The V gene's germline CDR1 is SQVTM and CDR2 ANQGSEA. The CDR3 region is CSVREFGANVLTF. CDR3 DNA sequence: TGCAGCGTTCGGGAATTTGGGGCCAACGTCCTGACTTTC.

The chain is built from TRBV6-1 and TRBJ2-7; a weak D match, TRBD1 (5 bases). Trimming took 3 bases from V and 1 from J, leaving 13 bases between them. CDR3 length: 15 amino acids. Germline CDR1 and CDR2: MNHNS and SASEGT. The CDR3 loop reads CASSDSLRGSYEQYF. The DNA for the CDR3 is TGTGCCAGCAGTGACTCACTAAGGGGATCCTACGAGCAGTACTTC.

The chain carries TRBV11-2 and TRBJ1-3; no clear D. Trimming took off 6 bases at V and 2 bases at J, with 11 bases between the two ends. CDR3 size: 14 residues. Looked up from germline, CDR1 is SGHAT and CDR2 is FQNNGV. CDR3: CASSSRLPGNTIYF. The CDR3 coding sequence is TGTGCCAGCAGTTCCAGACTACCTGGAAACACCATATATTTT.

This chain connects TRBV5-6 to TRBJ1-5; TRBD1 is a possible D gene (6 bases). The ends were cut back, 3 bases at V and 3 bases at J, with 25 bases in the middle. The length of the CDR3 is 19 residues. CDR1 SGHDT and CDR2 YYEEEE come from the germline V gene. Here the CDR3 DNA reads TGTGCCAGCAGCTATACCGCCGGGACAAAACCTCGCTACAATCAGCCCCAGCATTTT. Its protein is CASSYTAGTKPRYNQPQHF.

The chain recombines TRBV7-9 with TRBJ1-4; D is unclear. The CDR3 runs to 16 residues. V was clipped by 5 bases and J by 4 bases, with 17 bases between them. In germline, CDR1 is SEHNR, CDR2 FQNEAQ (reference sequence). CDR3 sequence reads: CASSLWWAGDNEKLFF. The CDR3 nucleotides read TGTGCCAGCAGCCTCTGGTGGGCCGGCGATAATGAAAAACTGTTTTTT.

The rearrangement uses TRBV28 and TRBJ1-2; D is possibly TRBD1 (6 bases). In germline, CDR1 is MDHEN, CDR2 SYDVKM. V was shortened by 7 bases and J by 8 bases, with 26 bases between the two germline ends. The CDR3 has 16 residues. The CDR3 coding sequence is TGTGCCAGCACCTCGGTTTCGGGACATATCCCATCCGGCTACACCTTC. This translates into CASTSVSGHIPSGYTF.

This chain joins TRBV6-1 and TRBJ2-2; TRBD1 matches 7 bases. This CDR3 region has 14 residues. V lost 1 base, J lost 6 bases, and 2 bases stayed unmatched. Germline V gene sequence: CDR1 MNHNS, CDR2 SASEGT. The CDR3 reads CASSEDRGSGELFF. Here the CDR3 DNA reads TGTGCCAGCAGTGAAGACAGGGGCTCCGGGGAGCTGTTTTTT.

This clone was seen a single time. The rearrangement joins TRBV29-1 to TRBJ2-1, with 7 bases aligning to TRBD2. The CDR3 extends over 12 amino acids. Losses at the gene ends were 7 bases for V and 7 bases for J; bases not matched to a gene: 7. CDR1 and CDR2 (germline): SQVTM, ANQGSEA. CDR3 in amino acids: CSATGGPNEQFF. The DNA of the CDR3 is TGCAGCGCCACGGGAGGACCGAATGAGCAGTTCTTC.

This rearrangement joins TRBV7-3 to TRBJ2-5; the D gene is possibly TRBD1 (6 bases). V was clipped by 10 bases and J by 6 bases, with 15 bases between them. There are 12 residues in the CDR3. Germline values: CDR1 SGHTA, CDR2 FQGTGA. The CDR3 DNA follows: TGTGCCACCGTACAGGGAATGAAGACCCAGTACTTC. Encoded protein: CATVQGMKTQYF.

The rearrangement joins TRBV4-2 to TRBJ2-1, with 7 bases that match TRBD2. Germline CDR1 is LGHNA and CDR2 is YNFKEQ. With 5 bases clipped from V and 7 bases from J, the junction kept 11 bases outside the gene matches. This CDR3 has 15 amino acids. CDR3 nucleotides: TGTGCCAGCAGCTCAAAAGGACTAGTGGGTAATGAGCAGTTCTTC. This encodes CASSSKGLVGNEQFF.

J is TRBJ2-2 and V is TRBV19, with 7 positions matching TRBD2. The CDR3 length is 15 residues. V lost 9 bases and J lost 1; bases outside the gene matches: 8. The germline CDR1 and CDR2 sequences are LNHDA and SQIVND (reference sequence). The DNA for the CDR3 is TGTGCCAGCGAGCTCGGGACTATGAACACCGGGGAGCTGTTTTTT. Translation gives CASELGTMNTGELFF. Full variable domain (outside the CDR3, taken from reference TRBV19 and TRBJ2-2): DGGITQSPKYLFRKEGQNVTLSCEQNLNHDAMYWYRQDPGQGLRLIYYSQIVNDFQKGDIAEGYSVSREKKESFPLTVTSAQKNPTAFYLCASELGTMNTGELFFGEGSRLTVL.

The DNA for the CDR3 is TGTGCCAGCAGCAAAAAGAGCTCCTCCGCCAAAAACATTCAGTACTTC. Protein: CASSKKSSSAKNIQYF. This chain connects TRBV21-1 to TRBJ2-4; no DNA check was done on the table's D call, TRBD2. TRBV21-1 is a listed pseudogene. CDR3 size: 16 residues.

The V call is TRBV6-5, the J call TRBJ1-1, with TRBD1 matching 8 bases. With 6 bases clipped from V and 6 bases from J, the junction kept 6 bases outside the gene matches. This CDR3 region has 13 residues. Germline V gives CDR1 MNHEY, CDR2 SVGAGI. Here the CDR3 reads CASSSQTGAEAFF. The CDR3 DNA sequence: TGTGCCAGCAGCTCCCAGACAGGGGCTGAAGCTTTCTTT.

The chain links TRBV5-4 to TRBJ2-1; 8 nucleotides match TRBD2. J gave up 8 bases and V 4 bases, and 11 bases lay outside the gene matches. Germline lookup yields CDR1 SGHNT and CDR2 YYREEE (reference sequence). This CDR3 comprises 15 residues. The CDR3 DNA reads as TGTGCCAGCAGCGATAGGGGGACTAGAGGACATGAGCAGTTCTTC. This sequence encodes CASSDRGTRGHEQFF. The complete variable domain, with remaining parts taken from reference TRBV5-4 and TRBJ2-1, reads ETGVTQSPTHLIKTRGQQVTLRCSSQSGHNTVSWYQQALGQGPQFIFQYYREEENGRGNFPPRFSGLQFPNYSSELNVNALELDDSALYLCASSDRGTRGHEQFFGPGTRLTVL.

Note on this clone: This may be a read error, as it is one base from a much larger clone. Other DNA sequences within the sample encode an identical CDR3. The chain recombines TRBV6-5 with TRBJ2-3, with 8 positions matching TRBD2. This CDR3 has 15 residues. Germline CDR1 and CDR2: MNHEY and SVGAGI. The V and J ends lost 0 bases and 1 base, in that order; junction bases with no gene match: 0. The DNA of the CDR3 is TGTGCCAGCAGTTACTCAGCGGGGGGCACAGATACGCAGTATTTT. As protein: CASSYSAGGTDTQYF.

The rearrangement joins TRBV28 to TRBJ2-2; D is possibly TRBD1 (7 bases). V gave up 3 bases and J gave up 0 bases, with 23 bases separating them. Germline CDR1 MDHEN, CDR2 SYDVKM. This CDR3 is 20 amino acids long. CDR3 coding DNA: TGTGCCAGCAGTTTTATCACCACGGAGGAGGGGGCGGCGAACACCGGGGAGCTGTTTTTT. Its protein is CASSFITTEEGAANTGELFF.

CDR3 nucleotides: TGTGCCAGCAGCGTCCGTATGAACACTGAAGCTTTCTTT. It encodes CASSVRMNTEAFF. This chain joins TRBV9 and TRBJ1-1, with D hard to call. Germline V CDR1 and CDR2: SGDLS, YYNGEE. Trimming cost V 2 bases and J 0 bases, with 5 bases left between them. The CDR3 sequence is 13 residues long.

This sequence joins TRBV4-1 and TRBJ2-7; D possibly corresponds to TRBD1 (6 bases). CDR3 length equals 16 residues. Per germline, CDR1 MGHRA and CDR2 YSYEKL. V was cut by 2 bases and J by 1 base, with 15 bases left in between. In nucleotides, the CDR3 is TGCGCCAGCAGCCAACCCGGGACAAGAAAATCCTACGAGCAGTACTTC. Translated: CASSQPGTRKSYEQYF.

This clone was detected a few times. This rearrangement joins TRBV6-1 to TRBJ2-5, with D perhaps matching TRBD1 (6 bases). Germline CDR1 and CDR2: MNHNS and SASEGT. The CDR3 runs to 13 residues. Trimming pared 5 bases from V and 5 bases from J, leaving 12 bases between. The CDR3 DNA follows: TGTGCCAGCAGTTCACAGGGCTACGAGACCCAGTACTTC. It encodes CASSSQGYETQYF.

In its sample, this clone was seen a few times. The rearrangement joins TRBV5-4 to TRBJ1-2; D remains ambiguous. Germline-derived CDR1 and CDR2 are SGHNT and YYREEE (reference sequence). The CDR3 has 13 residues. Trimming pared 3 bases from V and 4 bases from J, leaving 10 bases between. In nucleotides, the CDR3 is TGTGCCAGCAGCTCACAGAAGACCTATGGCTACACCTTC. Its protein is CASSSQKTYGYTF. The full variable domain, its missing parts supplied by reference TRBV5-4 and TRBJ1-2, is ETGVTQSPTHLIKTRGQQVTLRCSSQSGHNTVSWYQQALGQGPQFIFQYYREEENGRGNFPPRFSGLQFPNYSSELNVNALELDDSALYLCASSSQKTYGYTFGSGTRLTVV.

The chain uses TRBV5-4 and TRBJ2-2; 9 nucleotides agree with TRBD2. This CDR3 spans 18 amino acids. The V and J ends lost 4 bases and 0 bases, in that order; junction bases with no gene match: 10. In germline, CDR1 is SGHNT, CDR2 YYREEE (reference sequence). The chain's CDR3 is CASSPRGSGSANTGELFF. CDR3 nucleotide sequence: TGTGCCAGCAGCCCGCGGGGTAGCGGGAGTGCGAACACCGGGGAGCTGTTTTTT.

The CDR3 reads CAWSVLGGWNTEAFF. DNA for the CDR3: TGTGCCTGGAGTGTACTGGGAGGCTGGAACACTGAAGCTTTCTTT. The chain joins TRBV30 to TRBJ1-1, with no clear D. The CDR3 is made up of 15 amino acids. The germline V and J ends were trimmed by 0 bases and 1 base, with 12 bases remaining between them. Germline CDR1 GTSNPN, CDR2 SVGIG (reference sequence).

The V gene is TRBV6-6, the J gene TRBJ2-2; TRBD1 aligns across 10 bases. There are 15 residues in the CDR3. From germline, CDR1 is MNHNY and CDR2 SVGAGI (reference sequence). With 5 bases clipped from V and 5 bases from J, the junction kept 5 bases outside the gene matches. The CDR3 nucleotides are TGTGCCAGCAGTCCTCGACAGGGGGCGACCGGGGAGCTGTTTTTT. Translated, it gives CASSPRQGATGELFF.